The source of this T cell receptor beta chain is a study of blood T cells in healthy people across ages. Study-wide results and limits: Observed TCR beta diversity per million T cells went down as age went up. This fall followed a roughly linear course with age. The percentage of naive T cells correlated strongly with TCR beta diversity.

This clonotype was recorded many times. The antigen is undetermined. Total RNA was isolated from each sample in quantities of at least 5.5 micrograms. This CDR3 is built from 13 residues. Germline V lookup: CDR1 DFQATT, CDR2 SNEGSKA (reference sequence). With a J-beta primer mix and a sample-barcoded 5' primer, a second PCR ran about 6 to 11 cycles. Each cDNA was tagged by a template-switch adaptor containing 12 random nucleotides. TCRdb analysed the 5' RACE reads with MiXCR anew, one entry per CDR3 protein. The sample has around 1.7 million distinct CDR3 sequences; under 30% are singletons. The TCR comes from a woman aged 30 to 39 in good health. The material sequenced was blood. The rearrangement links TRBV20-1 to TRBJ2-7, with 11 nucleotides matching TRBD2. The last part of the DNA fits TRBJ2-5 better; the J call may be wrong. The CDR3 coding sequence is TGCAGTGCTAATCTAGCGGGGGGCGAGACCCAGTACTTC. Protein: CSANLAGGETQYF.